The 9 T cell receptor beta chains in this list originate from one sample, sequenced in a study of T cell clonality in common variable immunodeficiency. Sequenced by immunoSEQ multiplex PCR; TCRdb stores in-frame clones only, minus some. The data show about 32,000 clones, with none appearing a single time. The sequenced sample was peripheral blood mononuclear cells. These receptors all come from a person aged 18 to 75 in good health.

This clone showed up just a few times. The read finishes 3 residues shy of the CDR3 end, and the germline J gene is used to complete it. The rearrangement uses TRBV30 and TRBJ1-2; 9 nucleotides match TRBD1. Per the germline V gene, CDR1 is GTSNPN and CDR2 is SVGIG (reference sequence). There are 16 residues in the CDR3. The sequenced CDR3 bases are TGTGCCTGGAGGCGTTCGACCGGGACAGGGCGTTACGAC. This sequence encodes CAWRRSTGTGRYD. The entire CDR3 sequence reads CAWRRSTGTGRYDYTF.

This clone was counted many times. The read gets to within 3 residues of the CDR3 end, and the germline J gene fills in the rest. This chain uses TRBV30 with TRBJ1-2; 9 positions agree with TRBD1. CDR3 size: 16 residues. Unmatched junction bases numbered 10, after V lost 1 base and J lost 4 bases. Germline V CDR1 and CDR2: GTSNPN, SVGIG (reference sequence). The sequenced CDR3 bases are TGTGCCTGGAGTGGCCCGCCGGGACAGGGATCCTATGGC. Protein sequence: CAWSGPPGQGSYG. The whole CDR3 reads CAWSGPPGQGSYGYTF.

Many counts were recorded for this clone. The read terminates 3 residues ahead of where the CDR3 ends, so the germline J gene completes it. The chain is built from TRBV18 and TRBJ2-1, with 7 bases aligning to TRBD1. Trimming at V came to 3 bases and at J to 0 bases, leaving 5 bases not matched to a gene. The CDR3 contains 16 residues. Germline-derived CDR1 and CDR2 are KGHSH and LQKENI. CDR3: CASSPPGTVSYNEQFF. The DNA read from the CDR3 is TGTGCCAGCTCACCTCCAGGGACAGTCTCCTACAATGAG.

This clone was counted many times. The read ends 3 residues before the CDR3 terminus; that terminus is restored from the germline J gene. The chain couples TRBV7-3 to TRBJ2-7, with TRBD1 matching 7 bases. The V segment lost 1 base and the J segment 6 bases; nucleotides outside the gene matches: 6. The germline CDR1 and CDR2 sequences are SGHTA and FQGTGA. The CDR3 has 14 amino acids. The CDR3 loop is CASSLRGGSPEQYF. Partial CDR3 DNA: TGTGCCAGCAGCTTAAGAGGGGGCAGCCCCGAG. The variable domain in full, completed from reference TRBV7-3 and TRBJ2-7, reads GAGVSQTPSNKVTEKGKYVELRCDPISGHTALYWYRQSLGQGPEFLIYFQGTGAADDSGLPNDRFFAVRPEGSVSTLKIQRTERGDSAVYLCASSLRGGSPEQYFGPGTRLTVT.

This clone has ten or more counts. From the germline J gene comes the end of the CDR3, since the read stops 3 residues before it. V is TRBV2 and J is TRBJ2-3, with D perhaps matching TRBD2 (6 bases). The CDR3 is 14 amino acids. V lost 7 bases and J lost 0, with 11 bases in between. The germline V gene has CDR1 SNHLY and CDR2 FYNNEI. CDR3 DNA (partial): TGTGCCAGCACTGGCGGGATTAGCACAGATACG. Encoded protein: CASTGGISTDT. The full-length CDR3 reads as CASTGGISTDTQYF.

This clone was seen many times. Read sequence stops 3 residues before the CDR3 end, and the germline J gene provides the missing end. The chain is built from TRBV30 and TRBJ1-2; tentative D call: TRBD1 (5 bases). Germline CDR1 GTSNPN, CDR2 SVGIG (reference sequence). The V gene lost 4 bases and the J gene lost 2 bases, with 11 bases spanning the gap. The CDR3 loop spans 13 amino acids. The CDR3 here is CAWTTGANYGYTF. The CDR3 DNA, read in part, is TGTGCCTGGACTACAGGAGCCAACTATGGC.

This clone has at least ten counts. The read halts 3 residues ahead of the CDR3 end, with the missing end drawn from the germline J gene. The chain uses TRBV20-1 and TRBJ2-1, with no clear D. The V gene lost 3 bases and the J gene lost 5 bases, with 11 bases spanning the gap. CDR1 is DFQATT, CDR2 SNEGSKA, per germline (reference sequence). This CDR3 is 13 amino acids long. CDR3: CSASRQADNEQFF. The CDR3 DNA, read in part, is TGCAGTGCTAGCCGTCAGGCTGACAATGAG.

About this clone: The read comes to an end 3 residues before the CDR3 does, leaving the germline J gene to fill in the end. V and J are TRBV11-2 and TRBJ1-1; 11 bases are shared with TRBD1. The CDR3 spans 14 residues. The J segment lost 6 bases and the V segment lost 4 bases, leaving 4 bases of the junction unmatched. Germline assignment: CDR1 SGHAT and CDR2 FQNNGV. This CDR3 reads CASSSGDRGSEAFF. Incomplete CDR3 DNA: TGTGCCAGCAGCTCCGGGGACAGGGGGTCTGAA.

Details on this clone: The read ends 3 residues early relative to the CDR3; the germline J gene fills the gap. This rearrangement joins TRBV18 to TRBJ2-2, with D perhaps matching TRBD2 (5 bases). The length of the CDR3 is 15 residues. Germline loops: CDR1 KGHSH, CDR2 LQKENI. CDR3 sequence: CASSPDEGSNEKLFF. The CDR3 DNA, read in part, is TGTGCCAGCTCACCCGACGAGGGTAGTAATGAAAAG.